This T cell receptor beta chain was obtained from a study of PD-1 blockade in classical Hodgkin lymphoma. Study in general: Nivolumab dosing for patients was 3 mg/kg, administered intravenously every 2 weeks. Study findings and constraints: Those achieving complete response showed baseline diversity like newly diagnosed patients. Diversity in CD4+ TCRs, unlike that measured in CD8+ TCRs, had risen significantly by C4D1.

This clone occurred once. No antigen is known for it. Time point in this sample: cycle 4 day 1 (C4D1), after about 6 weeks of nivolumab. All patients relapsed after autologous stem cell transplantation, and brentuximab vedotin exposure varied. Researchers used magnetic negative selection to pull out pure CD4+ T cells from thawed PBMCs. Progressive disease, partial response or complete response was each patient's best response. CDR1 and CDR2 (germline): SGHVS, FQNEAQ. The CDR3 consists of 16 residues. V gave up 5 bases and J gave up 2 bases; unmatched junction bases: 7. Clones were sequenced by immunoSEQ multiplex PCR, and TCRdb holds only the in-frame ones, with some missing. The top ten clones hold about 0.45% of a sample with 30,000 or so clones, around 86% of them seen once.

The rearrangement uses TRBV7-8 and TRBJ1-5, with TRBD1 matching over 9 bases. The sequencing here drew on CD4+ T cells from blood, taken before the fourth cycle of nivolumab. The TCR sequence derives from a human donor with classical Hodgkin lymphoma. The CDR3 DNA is TGTGCCAGCAGCCTCCATCGGGACAGGGGCAATCAGCCCCAGCATTTT. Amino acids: CASSLHRDRGNQPQHF.